This entry lists 2 T cell receptor beta chains sequenced from one sample in a study of CD8 T cells in Susac syndrome. Random hexamers primed reverse transcription of about 0.45 to 1 ug RNA. TCRdb fed the immunoSEQ multiplex PCR reads into MiXCR, producing one record per CDR3 protein. The data hold about 300,000 distinct CDR3 sequences, with 85% observed a single time. The sample taken for sequencing was CD8+ T cells from PBMCs. Receptors were obtained from a human donor with multiple sclerosis.

J is TRBJ2-2 and V is TRBV4-3; TRBD2 aligns across 8 bases. This CDR3 region has 17 residues. Germline V gene lookup returns CDR1 LGHNA and CDR2 YSLEER. J lost 3 bases, V lost 0 bases, and 6 bases had no gene match. CDR3 nucleotide sequence: TGCGCCAGCAGCCAAGAACGGCTAGCGGGCGACACCGGGGAGCTGTTTTTT. It encodes CASSQERLAGDTGELFF.

J is TRBJ1-2 and V is TRBV6-2 or TRBV6-3; 8 nucleotides agree with TRBD1. V shed 6 bases and J 2 bases; nucleotides not matched to a gene: 2. Germline V gene sequence: CDR1 MNHEY, CDR2 SVGEGT. CDR3 size: 13 residues. This CDR3 is CASRQGANYGYTF. CDR3 DNA sequence: TGTGCCAGCAGGCAGGGGGCGAACTATGGCTACACCTTC.